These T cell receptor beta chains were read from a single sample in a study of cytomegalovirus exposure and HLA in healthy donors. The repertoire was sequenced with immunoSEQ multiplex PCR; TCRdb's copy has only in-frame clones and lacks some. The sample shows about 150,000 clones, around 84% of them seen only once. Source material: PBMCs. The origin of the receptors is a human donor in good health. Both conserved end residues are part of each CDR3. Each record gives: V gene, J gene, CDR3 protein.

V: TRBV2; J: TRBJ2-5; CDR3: CASKPRGKETQYF
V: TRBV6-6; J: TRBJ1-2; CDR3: CASSHPSRGYTF
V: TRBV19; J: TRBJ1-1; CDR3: CASKVTGEHTEAFF
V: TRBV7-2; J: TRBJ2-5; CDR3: CASSFGGSKKTQYF
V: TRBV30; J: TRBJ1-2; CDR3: CAWSRDRARGGYTF
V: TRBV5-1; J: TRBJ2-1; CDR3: CASSSKPQNVYNEQFF
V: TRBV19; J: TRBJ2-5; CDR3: CASSGDRHQETQYF
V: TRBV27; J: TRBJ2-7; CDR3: CASSLAGTEYYEQYF
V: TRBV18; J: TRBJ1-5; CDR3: CASSPLGGSNQPQHF
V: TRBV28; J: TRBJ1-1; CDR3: CASSLPSGGGTEAFF
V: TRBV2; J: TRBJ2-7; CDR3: CASSEDSKAYEQYF
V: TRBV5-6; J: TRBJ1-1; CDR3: CASSLKPRGGVEAFF
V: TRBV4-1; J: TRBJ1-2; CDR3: CASSQAGQGLLYGYTF
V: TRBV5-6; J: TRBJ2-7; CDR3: CASSRGEPYEQYF
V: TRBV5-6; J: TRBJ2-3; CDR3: CASSPRTGLADTQYF